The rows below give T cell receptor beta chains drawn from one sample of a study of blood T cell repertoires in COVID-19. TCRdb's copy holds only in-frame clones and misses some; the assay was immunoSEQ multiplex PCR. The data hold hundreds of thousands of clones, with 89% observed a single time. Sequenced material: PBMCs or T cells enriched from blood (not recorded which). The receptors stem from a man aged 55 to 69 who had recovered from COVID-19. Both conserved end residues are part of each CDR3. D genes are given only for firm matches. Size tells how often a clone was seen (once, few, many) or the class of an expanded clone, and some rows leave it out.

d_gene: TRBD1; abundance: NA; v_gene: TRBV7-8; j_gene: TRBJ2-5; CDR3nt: TGTGCCAGCAGACAAGGGACAGAATTACAAGAGACCCAGTACTTC; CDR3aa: CASRQGTELQETQYF
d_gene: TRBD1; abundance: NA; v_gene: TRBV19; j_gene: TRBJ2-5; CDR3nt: TGTGCCAGTAGTACCTTAGGACAGGGGCAAGAGACCCAGTACTTC; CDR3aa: CASSTLGQGQETQYF
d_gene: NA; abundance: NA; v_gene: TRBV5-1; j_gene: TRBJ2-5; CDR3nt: TGCGCCAGCAGCCCAGCCTTCACTAAAGGGGTACAAGAGACCCAGTACTTC; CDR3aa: CASSPAFTKGVQETQYF
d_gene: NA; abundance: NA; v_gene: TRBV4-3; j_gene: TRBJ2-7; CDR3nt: TGCGCCAGCAGCCAAGTCCCCTTAGGGGGAGGGCCTTACGAGCAGTACTTC; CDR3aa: CASSQVPLGGGPYEQYF
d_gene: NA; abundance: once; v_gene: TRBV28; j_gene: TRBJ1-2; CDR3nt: TGTGCCAGCAGTTTGTTTAGCTATGGCTACACCTTC; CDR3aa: CASSLFSYGYTF
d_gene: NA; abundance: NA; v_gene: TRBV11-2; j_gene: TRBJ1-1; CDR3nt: TGTGCCAGCAGCGCACAACAGGGCTTCACTGAAGCTTTCTTT; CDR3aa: CASSAQQGFTEAFF
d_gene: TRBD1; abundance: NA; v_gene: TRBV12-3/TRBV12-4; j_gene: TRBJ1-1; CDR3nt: TGTGCCAGCAGTCCGACGGACAGGGAAGCTTTCTTT; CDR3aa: CASSPTDREAFF
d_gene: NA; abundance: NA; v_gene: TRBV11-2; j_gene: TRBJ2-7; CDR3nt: TGTGCCAGCAGCCTTTATTTCACAGGGTCCTACGAGCAGTACTTC; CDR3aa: CASSLYFTGSYEQYF
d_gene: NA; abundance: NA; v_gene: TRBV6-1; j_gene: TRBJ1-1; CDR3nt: TGTGCCAGCAGTGAGGGCAGGTACACTGAAGCTTTCTTT; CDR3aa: CASSEGRYTEAFF
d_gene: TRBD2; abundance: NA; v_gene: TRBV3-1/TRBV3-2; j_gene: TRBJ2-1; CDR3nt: TGTGCCAGCACCCGTGGACTAGCGGGATACAATGAGCAGTTCTTC; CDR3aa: CASTRGLAGYNEQFF
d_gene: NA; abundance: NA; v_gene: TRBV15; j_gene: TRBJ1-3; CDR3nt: TGTGCCACCAGCAGAGCTAAGAGCTCTGGAAACACCATATATTTT; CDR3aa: CATSRAKSSGNTIYF
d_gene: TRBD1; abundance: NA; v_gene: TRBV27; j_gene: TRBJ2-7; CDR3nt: TGTGCCAGCAGGATCGGGACAGTAGATTCCTACGAGCAGTACTTC; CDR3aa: CASRIGTVDSYEQYF
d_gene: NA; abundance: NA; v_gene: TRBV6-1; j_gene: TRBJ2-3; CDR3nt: TGTGCCAGCAGTGAATACGGTACGGGGACAGATACGCAGTATTTT; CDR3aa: CASSEYGTGTDTQYF
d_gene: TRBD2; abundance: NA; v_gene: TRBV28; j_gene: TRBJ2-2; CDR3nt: TGTGCCAGCAGCGGACTAGCGGGAACAAGCATGGGGGCCGGGGAGCTGTTTTTT; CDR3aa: CASSGLAGTSMGAGELFF
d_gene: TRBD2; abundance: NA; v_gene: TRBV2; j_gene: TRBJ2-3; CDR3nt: TGTGCCAGCAGTGATAGGGAGGGGACAGATACGCAGTATTTT; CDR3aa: CASSDREGTDTQYF
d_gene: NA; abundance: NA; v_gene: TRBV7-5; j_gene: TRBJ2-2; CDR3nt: TGTGCCAGAAGCTTAGTCCCTAGCGGGAGAGGCGGGGAGCTGTTTTTT; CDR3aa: CARSLVPSGRGGELFF
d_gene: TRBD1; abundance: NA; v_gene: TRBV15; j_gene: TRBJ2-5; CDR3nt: TGTGCCACTAGGACAGGGTCGGTACAAGAGACCCAGTACTTC; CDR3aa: CATRTGSVQETQYF
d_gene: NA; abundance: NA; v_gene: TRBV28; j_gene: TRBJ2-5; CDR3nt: TGTGCCAGCAGTTTATTCGGGGTGGGGGGCCAAGAGACCCAGTACTTC; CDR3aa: CASSLFGVGGQETQYF
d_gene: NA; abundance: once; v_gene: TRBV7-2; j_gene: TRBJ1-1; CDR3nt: TGTGCCAGCAGCTCCCAGGGTATCACTGAAGCTTTCTTT; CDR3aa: CASSSQGITEAFF
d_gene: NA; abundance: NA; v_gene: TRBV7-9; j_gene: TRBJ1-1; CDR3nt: TGTGCCAGCAGCGCACAGACAGGCAGTGGAGGCACTGAAGCTTTCTTT; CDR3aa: CASSAQTGSGGTEAFF
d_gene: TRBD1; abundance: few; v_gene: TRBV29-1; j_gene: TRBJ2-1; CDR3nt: TGCAGCGTTGAATCATTGGACAGGGTCTCCTACAATGAGCAGTTCTTC; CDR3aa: CSVESLDRVSYNEQFF
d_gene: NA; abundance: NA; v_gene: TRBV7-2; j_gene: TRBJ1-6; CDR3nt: TGTGCCAGCAGCTTAGGAACAGGTACCAGGTCACCCCTCCACTTT; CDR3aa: CASSLGTGTRSPLHF
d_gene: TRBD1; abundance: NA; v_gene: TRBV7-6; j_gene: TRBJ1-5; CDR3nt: TGTGCCAGCAGCTTAGACAGGGGGCAGCCCCAGCATTTT; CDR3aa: CASSLDRGQPQHF
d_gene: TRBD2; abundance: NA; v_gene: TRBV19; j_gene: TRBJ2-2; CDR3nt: TGTGCCAGTAGTATGTGGACTAGCGGGACCGGGGAGCTGTTTTTT; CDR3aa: CASSMWTSGTGELFF
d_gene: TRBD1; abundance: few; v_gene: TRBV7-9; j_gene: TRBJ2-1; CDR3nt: TGTGCCAGCAGCTCGAACAGGGGGATGTCCTACAATGAGCAGTTCTTC; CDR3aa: CASSSNRGMSYNEQFF
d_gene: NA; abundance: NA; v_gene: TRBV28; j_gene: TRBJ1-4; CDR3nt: TGTGCCAGCAGCCTGGCGGGGGCAACTAATGAAAAACTGTTTTTT; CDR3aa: CASSLAGATNEKLFF
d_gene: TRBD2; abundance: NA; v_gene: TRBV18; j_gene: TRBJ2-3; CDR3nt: TGTGCCAGCTCACCCCCAGGACTAGCGGGAGCCACAGATACGCAGTATTTT; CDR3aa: CASSPPGLAGATDTQYF
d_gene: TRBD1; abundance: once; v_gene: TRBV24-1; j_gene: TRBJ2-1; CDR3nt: TGTGCCACCAGTGATCCTACTGGACAGGGGGCATATGAGCAGTTCTTC; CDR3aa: CATSDPTGQGAYEQFF
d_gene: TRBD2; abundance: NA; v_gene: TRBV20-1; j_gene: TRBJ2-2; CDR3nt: TGCAGTGCTAGTCCTAGCGGGAACACCGGGGAGCTGTTTTTT; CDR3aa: CSASPSGNTGELFF
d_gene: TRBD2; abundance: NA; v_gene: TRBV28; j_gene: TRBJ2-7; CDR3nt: TGTGCCAGCAGTAACCGCGGACTAGCGAAGTACGAGCAGTACTTC; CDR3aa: CASSNRGLAKYEQYF
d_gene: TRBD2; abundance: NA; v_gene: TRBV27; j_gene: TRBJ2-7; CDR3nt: TGTGCCAGCATGACTAGCGGGAGGTTTGGGTCCGAGCAGTACTTC; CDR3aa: CASMTSGRFGSEQYF
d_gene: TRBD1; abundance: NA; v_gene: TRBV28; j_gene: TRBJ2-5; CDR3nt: TGTGCCAGCAGTTTACCGGGACAGGTCCAAGAGACCCAGTACTTC; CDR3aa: CASSLPGQVQETQYF
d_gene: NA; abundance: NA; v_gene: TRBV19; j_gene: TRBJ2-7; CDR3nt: TGTGCCAGTAGTATGGGACTCCTCGACGAGCAGTACTTC; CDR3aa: CASSMGLLDEQYF
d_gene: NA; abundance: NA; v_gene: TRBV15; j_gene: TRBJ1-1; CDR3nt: TGTGCCACCAGCAGAGATGAGGGCACTGAAGCTTTCTTT; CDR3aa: CATSRDEGTEAFF
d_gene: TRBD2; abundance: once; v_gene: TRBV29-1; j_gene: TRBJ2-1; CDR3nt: TGCAGCGTTGAGGGACTAGCGGGAGTCTCTGAGCAGTTCTTC; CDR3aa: CSVEGLAGVSEQFF
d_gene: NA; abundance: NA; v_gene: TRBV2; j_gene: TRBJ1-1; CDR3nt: TGTGCCAGCAGAATCGAGGCAGGGGAAACTGAAGCTTTCTTT; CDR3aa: CASRIEAGETEAFF
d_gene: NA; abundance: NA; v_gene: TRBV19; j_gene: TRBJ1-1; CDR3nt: TGTGCCAGTCGTAAGGGGGAGGGTGACACTGAAGCTTTCTTT; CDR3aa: CASRKGEGDTEAFF
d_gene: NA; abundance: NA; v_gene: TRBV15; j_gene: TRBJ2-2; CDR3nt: TGTGCCACCAGCAGAGATCGGCAGGGCGGTAGCGGGGAGCTGTTTTTT; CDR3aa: CATSRDRQGGSGELFF
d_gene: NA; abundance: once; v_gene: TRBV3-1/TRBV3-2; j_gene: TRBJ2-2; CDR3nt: TGTGCCAGCAGCCAAGTCCATGCGAGGTATACCGGGGAGCTGTTTTTT; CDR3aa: CASSQVHARYTGELFF
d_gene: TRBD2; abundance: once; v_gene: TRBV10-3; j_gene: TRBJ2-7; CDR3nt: TGTGCCATCCTCAGCGGGAGTGATTACGAGCAGTACTTC; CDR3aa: CAILSGSDYEQYF
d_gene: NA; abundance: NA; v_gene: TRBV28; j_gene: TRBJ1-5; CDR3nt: TGTGCCAGCAGTTCACTACAGGGTTCGGGACGTAATCAGCCCCAGCATTTT; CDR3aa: CASSSLQGSGRNQPQHF
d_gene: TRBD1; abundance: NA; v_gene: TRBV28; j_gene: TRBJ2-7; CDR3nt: TGTGCCAGCATCAGGACAGGGAGCTCCTACGAGCAGTACTTC; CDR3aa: CASIRTGSSYEQYF
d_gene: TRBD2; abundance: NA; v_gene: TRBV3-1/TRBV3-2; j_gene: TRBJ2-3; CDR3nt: TGTGCCAGCAGCCCACAAAAGAACCGACTAGCGGGCGCAGATACGCAGTATTTT; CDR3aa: CASSPQKNRLAGADTQYF
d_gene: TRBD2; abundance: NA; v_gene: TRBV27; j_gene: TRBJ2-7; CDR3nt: TGTGCCCCATTCACTGGGCCACTAGCGGAATACGAGCAGTACTTC; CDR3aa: CAPFTGPLAEYEQYF
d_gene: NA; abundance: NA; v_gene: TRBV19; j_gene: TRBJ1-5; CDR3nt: TGTGCCAGTAGTATAGTGGTTGGGGGCGTGCGGCCCCAGCATTTT; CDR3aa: CASSIVVGGVRPQHF
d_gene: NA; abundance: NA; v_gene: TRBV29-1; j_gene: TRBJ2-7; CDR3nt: TGCAGCGTTGAAGATATCACAGGGAGCTCCTACGAGCAGTACTTC; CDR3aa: CSVEDITGSSYEQYF
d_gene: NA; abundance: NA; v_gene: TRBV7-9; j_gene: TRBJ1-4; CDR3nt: TGTGCCAGCAGCTTGGACAGTTTTAATGAAAAACTGTTTTTT; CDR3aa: CASSLDSFNEKLFF
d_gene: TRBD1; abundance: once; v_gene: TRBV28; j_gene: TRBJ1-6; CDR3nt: TGTGCCAGCAGTCGCATCCGGGACAGAAATAATTCACCCCTCCACTTT; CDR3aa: CASSRIRDRNNSPLHF